One and the same sample provided the 28 T cell receptor beta chains below, sequenced in a study of glioma-infiltrating T cells after dendritic cell vaccination. TCRdb's copy holds only in-frame clones and misses some; the assay was immunoSEQ multiplex PCR. The table lists some 70,000 clones, 81% of them singletons. The material sequenced was blood, taken before dendritic cell vaccination. Receptors originate from a human donor with glioblastoma.

The CDR3: CASSQEVGGAQETQYF. CDR3 bases: TGTGCCAGCAGCCAAGAAGTCGGGGGGGCCCAAGAGACCCAGTACTTC. This chain joins TRBV4-2 and TRBJ2-5, with 8 positions matching TRBD2. The germline gives CDR1 LGHNA, CDR2 YNFKEQ. The J segment lost 1 base and the V segment lost 0 bases, leaving 4 bases of the junction unmatched. The CDR3 extends over 16 amino acids.

V gene TRBV7-3 combines with J gene TRBJ1-2; TRBD1 agrees at 9 bases. Germline V gives CDR1 SGHTA, CDR2 FQGTGA. The CDR3 length is 15 residues. J lost 6 bases, V lost 1 base, and 6 bases had no gene match. The CDR3 here is CASSLNFRTGDGYTF. Here the CDR3 DNA reads TGTGCCAGCAGCTTAAACTTTCGGACAGGGGATGGCTACACCTTC.

V usage is TRBV7-6 and J usage is TRBJ2-7; 8 bases map to TRBD2. This CDR3 has 15 amino acids. Germline values: CDR1 SGHVS, CDR2 FNYEAQ. The junction had 5 bases not matched to a gene; V was cut back by 4 bases and J by 0 bases. CDR3 in DNA: TGTGCCAGCAGCTCTATAGCGGGGCTCTCCTACGAGCAGTACTTC. Protein: CASSSIAGLSYEQYF.

This clone was counted a few times. V is TRBV7-9 and J is TRBJ1-1; D unclear. This CDR3 has 14 residues. Trimming left V 1 base short and J 5 bases short, with 11 bases between. Germline lookup yields CDR1 SEHNR and CDR2 FQNEAQ (reference sequence). DNA for the CDR3: TGTGCCAGCAGCTTAGTGGCGGCTGAAACTGAAGCTTTCTTT. Encoded protein: CASSLVAAETEAFF.

The chain employs TRBV5-6 and TRBJ1-1; D unclear. Germline V gene lookup returns CDR1 SGHDT and CDR2 YYEEEE. CDR3 length equals 13 residues. Trimming removed 3 bases from V and 0 bases from J, with 6 bases in between. The CDR3 protein is CASSYIMNTEAFF. The CDR3 nucleotides are TGTGCCAGCAGCTACATAATGAACACTGAAGCTTTCTTT.

The chain links TRBV19 to TRBJ2-3, with D perhaps TRBD2 (7 bases). V lost 5 bases and J 6 bases, leaving 21 bases between the germline ends. Germline V gene lookup returns CDR1 LNHDA and CDR2 SQIVND (reference sequence). The CDR3 extends over 16 amino acids. The CDR3 bases are TGTGCCAGTAGTCCCCCCGGGACTAAAGGGGGGGATACGCAGTATTTT. Residues: CASSPPGTKGGDTQYF. The complete variable domain, with remaining parts taken from reference TRBV19 and TRBJ2-3, reads DGGITQSPKYLFRKEGQNVTLSCEQNLNHDAMYWYRQDPGQGLRLIYYSQIVNDFQKGDIAEGYSVSREKKESFPLTVTSAQKNPTAFYLCASSPPGTKGGDTQYFGPGTRLTVL.

The J gene is TRBJ1-4, the V gene TRBV6-1; D gene unclear. Per the germline V gene, CDR1 is MNHNS and CDR2 is SASEGT. Between the trimmed V and J ends, which lost 2 bases and 10 bases, there was a span of 8 bases. The CDR3 consists of 12 residues. The DNA of the CDR3 is TGTGCCAGCAGTGAATTCCTCCGAAAACTGTTTTTT. Encoded protein: CASSEFLRKLFF.

This sequence joins TRBV13 and TRBJ2-5; tentatively, D is TRBD1 (6 bases). Trimming pared 2 bases from V and 3 bases from J, leaving 7 bases between. The length of the CDR3 is 13 residues. Germline CDR1 PRHDT, CDR2 FYEKMQ (reference sequence). Here the CDR3 reads CASSLSGEETQYF. CDR3 in DNA: TGTGCCAGCAGCTTATCAGGGGAAGAGACCCAGTACTTC.

The V and J genes are TRBV9 and TRBJ1-2; TRBD1 aligns across 10 bases. Trimming took 2 bases from V and 13 from J; bases not matched to a gene: 8. CDR1 is SGDLS and CDR2 is YYNGEE in the germline V gene. This CDR3 has 13 amino acids. CDR3 in amino acids: CASSVGTGDQATF. CDR3 DNA: TGTGCCAGCAGCGTCGGGACAGGGGATCAAGCCACCTTC.

CDR3 residues: CASSAQGSYGYTF. The CDR3 region has the DNA TGTGCCAGCAGCGCACAGGGGTCCTATGGCTACACCTTC. This chain links TRBV5-6 with TRBJ1-2, with TRBD1 matching over 7 bases. The germline CDR1 and CDR2 sequences are SGHDT and YYEEEE. Trimming removed 4 bases from V and 4 bases from J; junction bases left unmatched: 4. This CDR3 has 13 amino acids.

This rearrangement joins TRBV30 to TRBJ2-1; tentative D call: TRBD2 (6 bases). V gave up 0 bases and J gave up 4 bases, with 16 bases separating them. This CDR3 region has 16 residues. Germline V gene lookup returns CDR1 GTSNPN and CDR2 SVGIG (reference sequence). CDR3 sequence (DNA): TGTGCCTGGAGTGTAAGGCGGCGGGGTCGATACAATGAGCAGTTCTTC. Protein product: CAWSVRRRGRYNEQFF.

The CDR3 reads CASSIGHVNQPQHF. The CDR3 DNA reads as TGTGCCAGTAGTATAGGGCACGTCAATCAGCCCCAGCATTTT. The gene calls are TRBV19 and TRBJ1-5; D is unresolved. CDR1 is LNHDA and CDR2 is SQIVND in the germline V gene (reference sequence). Trimming stripped 1 base from V and 3 bases from J, with 7 bases between. The CDR3 loop spans 14 amino acids.

J is TRBJ1-5 and V is TRBV7-2, with 9 bases aligning to TRBD1. Trimming took 1 base from V and 1 from J; bases not matched to a gene: 5. The CDR3 contains 17 residues. CDR1 and CDR2 (germline): SGHTA, FQGNSA. The CDR3 DNA reads TGTGCCAGCAGCTTAGATGGGACAGGGAGAAGCAATCAGCCCCAGCATTTT. Translating it yields CASSLDGTGRSNQPQHF.

This clone appeared once. A read error may account for a junction end that differs from germline. The chain carries TRBV5-1 and TRBJ2-7; D is uncertain. The length of the CDR3 is 13 residues. The germline V gene has CDR1 SGHRS and CDR2 YFSETQ. CDR3 sequence reads: CARSPVSYYEQYF. The CDR3 DNA sequence: TGCGCCCGCAGCCCCGTGAGCTACTACGAGCAGTACTTC.

In its sample, this clone ranks as medium-sized (0.01 to 0.1%). The chain carries TRBV9 and TRBJ2-7; 10 bases agree with TRBD1. CDR3 length equals 16 residues. V lost 0 bases and J lost 3; bases outside the gene matches: 6. CDR1 is SGDLS and CDR2 is YYNGEE in the germline V gene. In DNA form, the CDR3 reads TGTGCCAGCAGCGTAGACATGGGACAGGGGATCTACGAGCAGTACTTC. Protein sequence: CASSVDMGQGIYEQYF.

CDR3 sequence reads: CASSYSWTGGPGELFF. The CDR3 region has the DNA TGTGCCAGCAGTTACTCTTGGACAGGGGGCCCCGGGGAGCTGTTTTTT. J is TRBJ2-2 and V is TRBV6-5; TRBD1 matches at 11 bases. V shed 0 bases, J shed 6 bases, and the junction held 3 bases outside the gene matches. Per the germline V gene, CDR1 is MNHEY and CDR2 is SVGAGI. The CDR3 sequence is 16 residues long.

This clone was seen more than once but under ten times. The chain uses TRBV5-1 and TRBJ2-7; D might be TRBD1 (6 bases). The germline V gene encodes CDR1 SGHRS and CDR2 YFSETQ. Between the trimmed V and J ends, which lost 0 bases and 2 bases, there was a span of 12 bases. The CDR3 is made up of 15 amino acids. In DNA, the CDR3 is TGCGCCAGCAGCTTGGAAGGGGACACCGCCTACGAGCAGTACTTC. Its translation: CASSLEGDTAYEQYF.

The V call is TRBV2, the J call TRBJ1-5; no clear D gene. Germline V gene data show CDR1 as SNHLY and CDR2 as FYNNEI. Trimming left V 4 bases short and J 0 bases short, with 7 bases between. CDR3 length: 14 residues. The CDR3 coding sequence is TGTGCCAGCAGTGCGACACTTAGCAATCAGCCCCAGCATTTT. Translated: CASSATLSNQPQHF.

V usage is TRBV7-9 and J usage is TRBJ2-2; 11 positions match TRBD1. Germline V gene data show CDR1 as SEHNR and CDR2 as FQNEAQ (reference sequence). Trimming at V came to 6 bases and at J to 4 bases, leaving 1 base not matched to a gene. The CDR3 runs to 14 residues. The CDR3 nucleotides are TGTGCCAGCAGGGGGACAGGGGGCACCGGGGAGCTGTTTTTT. It codes for CASRGTGGTGELFF.

Only a few counts were recorded for this clone. The rearrangement uses TRBV10-3 and TRBJ2-7; 8 bases align to TRBD2. Per germline, CDR1 ENHRY and CDR2 SYGVKD. The CDR3 has 19 residues. The V and J ends lost 6 bases and 0 bases, in that order; junction bases with no gene match: 19. CDR3 loop: CAISPRTTAGGGSSYEQYF. The CDR3 region has the DNA TGTGCCATCAGCCCGAGGACAACTGCTGGCGGGGGGAGCTCCTACGAGCAGTACTTC.

This chain joins TRBV9 and TRBJ1-2, with 10 positions matching TRBD1. The CDR3 is 14 amino acids. Germline assignment: CDR1 SGDLS and CDR2 YYNGEE. V was pared by 3 bases and J by 6 bases, with 5 bases of the junction left unmatched. CDR3 loop: CASSATGGEDGYTF. CDR3 bases: TGTGCCAGCAGCGCGACAGGGGGCGAAGATGGCTACACCTTC.

This chain uses TRBV27 with TRBJ2-1; 10 nucleotides agree with TRBD2. The junction had 8 bases not matched to a gene; V was cut back by 7 bases and J by 8 bases. The CDR3 loop spans 14 amino acids. Germline V lookup: CDR1 MNHEY, CDR2 SMNVEV (reference sequence). DNA for the CDR3: TGTGCCAGCACGCCCAGCGGGGGGGTGTATGAGCAGTTCTTC. Protein product: CASTPSGGVYEQFF.

The chain carries TRBV2 and TRBJ1-2, with 8 bases fitting TRBD1. The length of the CDR3 is 15 residues. The germline V gene has CDR1 SNHLY and CDR2 FYNNEI. The J segment lost 3 bases and the V segment lost 1 base, leaving 4 bases of the junction unmatched. CDR3 DNA: TGTGCCAGCAGTGAAGGGACAGGGTTCTACTATGGCTACACCTTC. Translation: CASSEGTGFYYGYTF. Full variable domain (missing parts from reference TRBV2 and TRBJ1-2): EPEVTQTPSHQVTQMGQEVILRCVPISNHLYFYWYRQILGQKVEFLVSFYNNEISEKSEIFDDQFSVERPDGSNFTLKIRSTKLEDSAMYFCASSEGTGFYYGYTFGSGTRLTVV.

The chain is built from TRBV7-9 and TRBJ2-6, with 7 bases identical to TRBD1. The V gene's germline CDR1 is SEHNR and CDR2 FQNEAQ (reference sequence). This CDR3 has 16 amino acids. Unmatched junction bases numbered 6, after V lost 5 bases and J lost 2 bases. CDR3 region: CASSENRGTGANVLTF. CDR3 nucleotides: TGTGCCAGCAGCGAAAACAGGGGTACTGGGGCCAACGTCCTGACTTTC.

The chain combines TRBV6-5 with TRBJ2-7; D possibly corresponds to TRBD1 (6 bases). The CDR3 loop spans 14 amino acids. Germline lookup yields CDR1 MNHEY and CDR2 SVGAGI. The germline V and J ends were trimmed by 2 bases and 5 bases, with 13 bases remaining between them. The CDR3 nucleotides read TGTGCCAGCAGTTACGCAGGGGCTCTTGACGAGCAGTACTTC. Translated: CASSYAGALDEQYF.

The V and J genes are TRBV5-6 and TRBJ1-5; no definite D call. This CDR3 is built from 18 residues. The V and J ends lost 2 bases and 0 bases respectively, with 18 bases between them. Per the germline V gene, CDR1 is SGHDT and CDR2 is YYEEEE. This CDR3 reads CASSFSLAGKNSNQPQHF. The CDR3 nucleotides are TGTGCCAGCAGCTTCTCTTTAGCGGGGAAAAATAGCAATCAGCCCCAGCATTTT. The complete variable domain, with remaining parts taken from reference TRBV5-6 and TRBJ1-5, reads DAGVTQSPTHLIKTRGQQVTLRCSPKSGHDTVSWYQQALGQGPQFIFQYYEEEERQRGNFPDRFSGHQFPNYSSELNVNALLLGDSALYLCASSFSLAGKNSNQPQHFGDGTRLSIL.

The chain carries TRBV11-2 and TRBJ1-2, with D perhaps TRBD1 (5 bases). Germline V lookup: CDR1 SGHAT, CDR2 FQNNGV. V lost 4 bases, J lost 4 bases, and 10 bases lay in between. The CDR3 totals 13 residues. In DNA, the CDR3 is TGTGCCAGCAGCTCCAGGGACTCCTATGGCTACACCTTC. Protein sequence: CASSSRDSYGYTF.

The chain is built from TRBV27 and TRBJ1-6; D perhaps matches TRBD1 (6 bases). Germline V lookup: CDR1 MNHEY, CDR2 SMNVEV (reference sequence). The CDR3 runs 12 residues. The ends were cut back, 9 bases at V and 16 bases at J, with 19 bases in the middle. The CDR3 region is CASSQGRLSLHF. CDR3 in DNA: TGTGCCAGTAGCCAGGGGCGCCTCTCTCTCCACTTT.